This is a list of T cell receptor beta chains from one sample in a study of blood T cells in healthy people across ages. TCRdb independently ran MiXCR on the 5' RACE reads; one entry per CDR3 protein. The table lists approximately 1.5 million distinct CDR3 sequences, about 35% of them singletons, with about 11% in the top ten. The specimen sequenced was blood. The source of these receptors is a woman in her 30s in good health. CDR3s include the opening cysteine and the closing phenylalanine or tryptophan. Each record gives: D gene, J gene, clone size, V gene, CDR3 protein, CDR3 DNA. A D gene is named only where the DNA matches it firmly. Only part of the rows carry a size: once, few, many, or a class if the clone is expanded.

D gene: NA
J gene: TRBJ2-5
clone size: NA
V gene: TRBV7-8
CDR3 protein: CASSLELQQETQYF
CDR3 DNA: TGTGCCAGCAGCTTGGAGCTGCAACAAGAGACCCAGTACTTC

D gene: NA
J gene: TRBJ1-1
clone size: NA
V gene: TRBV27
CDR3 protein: CASSLSPGRNTEAFF
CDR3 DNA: TGTGCCAGCAGTTTATCTCCAGGAAGGAACACTGAAGCTTTCTTT

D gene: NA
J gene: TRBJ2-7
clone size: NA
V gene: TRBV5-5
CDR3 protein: CVSTFRLGDLPYEQYF
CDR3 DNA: TGTGTCAGCACCTTTAGGCTGGGGGACCTCCCATACGAGCAGTACTTC

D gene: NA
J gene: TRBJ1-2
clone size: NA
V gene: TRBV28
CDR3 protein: CASSFTAFSNYGYTF
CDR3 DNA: TGTGCCAGCAGTTTTACCGCGTTTAGTAACTATGGCTACACCTTC

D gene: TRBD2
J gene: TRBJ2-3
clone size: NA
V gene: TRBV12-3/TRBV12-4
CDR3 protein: CASNSSGRSSDTQYF
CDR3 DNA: TGTGCCAGCAACTCTAGCGGGAGAAGCTCAGATACGCAGTATTTT

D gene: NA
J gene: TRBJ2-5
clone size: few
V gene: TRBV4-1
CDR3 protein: CASSHWPKGGTQYF
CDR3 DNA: TGCGCCAGCAGCCATTGGCCCAAGGGCGGGACCCAGTACTTC

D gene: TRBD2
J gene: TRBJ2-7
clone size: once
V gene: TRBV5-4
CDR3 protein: CASSLGTSGRTYEQYF
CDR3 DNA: TGTGCCAGCAGCTTAGGGACTAGCGGGAGGACATACGAGCAGTACTTC

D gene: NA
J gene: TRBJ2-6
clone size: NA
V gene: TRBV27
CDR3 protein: CASSQTLEGANVLTF
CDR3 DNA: TGTGCCAGCAGTCAGACACTGGAAGGGGCCAACGTCCTGACTTTC

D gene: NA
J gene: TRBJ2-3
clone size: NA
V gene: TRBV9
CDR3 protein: CASSVASDTQYF
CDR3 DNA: TGTGCCAGCAGCGTAGCATCAGATACGCAGTATTTT

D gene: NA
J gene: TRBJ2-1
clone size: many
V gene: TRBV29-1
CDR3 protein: CSAGRYNEQFF
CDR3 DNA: TGCAGCGCCGGGCGGTACAATGAGCAGTTCTTC

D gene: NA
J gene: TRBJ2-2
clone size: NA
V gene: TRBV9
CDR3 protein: CASSVGPGAASGELFF
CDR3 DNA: TGTGCCAGCAGCGTAGGCCCGGGAGCCGCTTCCGGGGAGCTGTTTTTT

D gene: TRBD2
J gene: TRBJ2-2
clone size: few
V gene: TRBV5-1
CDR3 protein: CASSSRLAGQIANTGELFF
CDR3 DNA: TGCGCCAGCAGCTCAAGACTAGCGGGCCAAATAGCGAACACCGGGGAGCTGTTTTTT

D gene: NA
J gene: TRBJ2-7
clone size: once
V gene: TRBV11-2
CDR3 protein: CASSLNGRGLLDEQYF
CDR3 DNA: TGTGCCAGCAGCTTAAATGGGCGGGGGCTCCTCGACGAGCAGTACTTC

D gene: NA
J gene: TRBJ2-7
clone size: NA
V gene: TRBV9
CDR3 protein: CASSVDGSGSYEQYF
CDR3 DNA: TGTGCCAGCAGCGTAGATGGTAGCGGATCCTACGAGCAGTACTTC

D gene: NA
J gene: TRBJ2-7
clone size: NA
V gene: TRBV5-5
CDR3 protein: CASSLQGGRAFYEQYF
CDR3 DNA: TGTGCCAGCAGCCTGCAGGGGGGAAGGGCCTTCTACGAGCAGTACTTC

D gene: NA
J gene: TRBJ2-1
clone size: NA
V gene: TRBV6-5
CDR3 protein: CASSHVPGSYNEQFF
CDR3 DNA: TGTGCCAGCAGCCACGTCCCCGGCTCCTACAATGAGCAGTTCTTC

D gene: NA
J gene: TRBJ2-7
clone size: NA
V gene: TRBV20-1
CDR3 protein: CSANAGTLYGQYF
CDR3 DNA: TGCAGTGCTAACGCCGGGACTCTCTACGGGCAGTACTTC

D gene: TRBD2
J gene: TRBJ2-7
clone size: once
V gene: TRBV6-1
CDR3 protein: CASPRGGGTYNEQYF
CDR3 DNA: TGTGCCAGCCCACGGGGCGGGGGGACTTACAATGAGCAGTACTTC

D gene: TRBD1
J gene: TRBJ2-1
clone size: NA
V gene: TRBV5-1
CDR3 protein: CASSPGQGRVYNEQFF
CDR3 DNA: TGCGCCAGCAGCCCGGGACAGGGAAGAGTCTACAATGAGCAGTTCTTC

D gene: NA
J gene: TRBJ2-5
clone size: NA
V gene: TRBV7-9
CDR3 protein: CASGLGKTGEDERETQYF
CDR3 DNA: TGTGCCAGTGGGCTGGGGAAGACGGGAGAAGATGAACGAGAGACCCAGTACTTC

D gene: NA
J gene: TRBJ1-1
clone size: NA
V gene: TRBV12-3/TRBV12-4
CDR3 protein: CASGLASGRGAFF
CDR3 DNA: TGTGCCAGCGGTTTAGCCTCGGGTCGCGGAGCTTTCTTT

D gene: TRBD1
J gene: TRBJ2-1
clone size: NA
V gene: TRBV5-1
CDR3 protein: CASRGTGPSNEQFF
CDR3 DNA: TGCGCCAGCCGGGGGACAGGGCCCTCCAATGAGCAGTTCTTC

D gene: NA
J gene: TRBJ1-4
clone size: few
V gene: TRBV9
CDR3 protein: CASSVIPGPAGKLFF
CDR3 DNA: TGTGCCAGCAGCGTAATCCCTGGGCCCGCGGGAAAACTGTTTTTT

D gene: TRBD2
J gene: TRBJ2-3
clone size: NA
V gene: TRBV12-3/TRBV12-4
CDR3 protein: CASSFGTGRRTDTQYF
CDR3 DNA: TGTGCCAGCAGTTTCGGGACCGGGAGGAGAACAGATACGCAGTATTTT

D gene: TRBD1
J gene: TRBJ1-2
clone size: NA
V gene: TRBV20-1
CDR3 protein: CSAREATGWSGYTF
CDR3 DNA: TGCAGTGCTAGAGAGGCGACAGGGTGGAGTGGCTACACCTTC

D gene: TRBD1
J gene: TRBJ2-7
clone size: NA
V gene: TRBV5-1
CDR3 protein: CASSLGQGVSREQYF
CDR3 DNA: TGCGCCAGCAGCTTGGGACAGGGGGTATCTCGAGAGCAGTACTTC

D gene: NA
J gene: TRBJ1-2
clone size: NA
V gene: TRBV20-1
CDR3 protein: CTSDPGGYGCTF
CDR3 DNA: NA